Each of the 24 T cell receptor beta chains below was sequenced from the same sample in a study of cytomegalovirus exposure and HLA in healthy donors (dated by TCRdb to the late 2010s). The library was built by means of the immunoSEQ multiplex PCR assay. For the multiplex PCR, a mixture combining 60 forward primers for TCR Vbeta segments and 13 reverse primers for TCR Jbeta segments was used. In TCRdb, the immuneACCESS table is reduced to in-frame sequences with V and J assigned. These tables do not hold every clone; where another copy was compared, an unresolved V gene accounts for under half, and the others remain unexplained. The sample table holds 45,000 to 60,000 clones, of which 72% were seen once. About 6% of the sample comes from the top ten. Sample: PBMCs. The source of these receptors is a man aged 25 to 40 in good health and CMV-seronegative.

This chain links TRBV5-4 with TRBJ2-3; weak D call: TRBD2 (6 bases). CDR1 is SGHNT, CDR2 YYREEE, per germline (reference sequence). V gave up 0 bases and J gave up 0 bases, with 11 bases separating them. The CDR3 spans 16 residues. The CDR3 region has the DNA TGTGCCAGCAGCTTGGTTGGGGGGATTAGCACAGATACGCAGTATTTT. Translation: CASSLVGGISTDTQYF.

This chain links TRBV11-2 with TRBJ2-2; D is perhaps TRBD2 (5 bases). The CDR3 loop spans 15 amino acids. Germline assignment: CDR1 SGHAT and CDR2 FQNNGV. V lost 2 bases, J lost 7 bases, and 14 bases lay in between. The DNA for the CDR3 is TGTGCCAGCAGCTTATACGGGGAGTCGCTCGGGGAGCTGTTTTTT. Translation: CASSLYGESLGELFF.

This chain links TRBV19 with TRBJ1-3, with D unclear. V was clipped by 1 base and J by 0 bases, with 7 bases between them. The CDR3 extends over 15 amino acids. Germline values: CDR1 LNHDA, CDR2 SQIVND (reference sequence). CDR3: CASSIAGSSGNTIYF. The CDR3 DNA reads as TGTGCCAGTAGTATAGCTGGCTCCTCTGGAAACACCATATATTTT.

The chain combines TRBV30 with TRBJ2-3; perhaps TRBD2 as D (5 bases). The CDR3 spans 14 residues. Trimming stripped 3 bases from V and 5 bases from J, with 15 bases between. Germline values: CDR1 GTSNPN, CDR2 SVGIG (reference sequence). The CDR3 DNA follows: TGTGCCTGGAGAGCCGGTCCGGCGGGAGATACGCAGTATTTT. Amino acids: CAWRAGPAGDTQYF.

The V gene is TRBV27, the J gene TRBJ2-6; D is unclear. V lost 1 base and J 0 bases, leaving 10 bases between the germline ends. Germline lookup yields CDR1 MNHEY and CDR2 SMNVEV (reference sequence). The CDR3 consists of 17 residues. CDR3 DNA: TGTGCCAGCAGTTTATTAGCACTACACTCTGGGGCCAACGTCCTGACTTTC. Amino acids: CASSLLALHSGANVLTF.

In this sample, this clone turned up once. The CDR3 here is CASSHGDRGNTDTQYF. The CDR3, as DNA: TGTGCCAGCAGCCACGGGGACAGGGGTAACACAGATACGCAGTATTTT. This rearrangement joins TRBV7-9 to TRBJ2-3; TRBD1 matches at 10 bases. The V gene end was trimmed by 5 bases and the J gene end by 2 bases; junction bases not matched to a gene: 7. The CDR3 consists of 16 residues. Germline lookup yields CDR1 SEHNR and CDR2 FQNEAQ (reference sequence).

This clone has a single count. The V gene is TRBV20-1, the J gene TRBJ1-2; TRBD1 aligns across 9 bases. The CDR3 is 11 amino acids. Looked up from germline, CDR1 is DFQATT and CDR2 is SNEGSKA (reference sequence). The V and J ends lost 6 bases and 14 bases, in that order; junction bases with no gene match: 10. This chain's CDR3 is CSANPGQGTTF. The CDR3 coding sequence is TGCAGTGCCAATCCGGGACAGGGTACGACCTTC.

This chain connects TRBV4-2 to TRBJ2-5, with 9 bases lining up with TRBD2. The CDR3 consists of 15 residues. V trimming: 1 base; J trimming: 5 bases; junction bases outside the gene matches: 5. Germline CDR1 LGHNA, CDR2 YNFKEQ. Written as DNA, the CDR3 is TGTGCCAGCAGCCAAGCTAGCGGGAACGTGGAGACCCAGTACTTC. This sequence encodes CASSQASGNVETQYF.

This sequence joins TRBV15 and TRBJ1-2; 10 bases agree with TRBD1. The CDR3 is 18 amino acids. In germline, CDR1 is LNHNV, CDR2 YYDKDF (reference sequence). Trimming cost V 1 base and J 5 bases; bases outside gene matches: 13. CDR3 DNA sequence: TGTGCCACCAGCAGAGCGCCTGGGACAGGGGATTCGGGGTATGGCTACACCTTC. Translated: CATSRAPGTGDSGYGYTF.

In its sample, this clone was seen once. The chain has TRBV10-3 and TRBJ2-2; 8 bases match TRBD1. Trimming took 0 bases from V and 7 from J; bases not matched to a gene: 7. The CDR3 contains 16 residues. Germline V gene sequence: CDR1 ENHRY, CDR2 SYGVKD. The CDR3 loop reads CAISESGTGLNGELFF. In DNA, the CDR3 is TGTGCCATCAGTGAGTCGGGGACAGGTCTTAACGGGGAGCTGTTTTTT.

This clone came up once. V is TRBV19 and J is TRBJ2-7, with 11 positions matching TRBD2. CDR1 and CDR2 from the germline V gene are LNHDA and SQIVND (reference sequence). The CDR3 runs 14 residues. V lost 7 bases, J lost 6 bases, and 8 bases stayed unmatched. Written as DNA, the CDR3 is TGTGCCAGTAAAAGGGTAGCGGGAGGGCGCGAGCAGTACTTC. It specifies CASKRVAGGREQYF.

This clone has more than one count but fewer than ten. This chain links TRBV2 with TRBJ2-1; 15 positions agree with TRBD2. After removal of 3 bases from V and 8 bases from J, the junction contained 11 bases not matched to a gene. CDR1 and CDR2 from the germline V gene are SNHLY and FYNNEI. This CDR3 is built from 18 residues. CDR3 DNA: TGTGCCAGCAGTGAGTTGGGACTAGCGGGAGGTCTCCGGGATGAGCAGTTCTTC. As protein: CASSELGLAGGLRDEQFF.

Here the CDR3 reads CATLTEYSTDTQYF. The CDR3 bases are TGTGCCACCTTGACAGAATACAGCACAGATACGCAGTATTTT. The rearrangement uses TRBV2 and TRBJ2-3, with a possible D match to TRBD1 (5 bases). The CDR3 is 14 residues long. Germline V lookup: CDR1 SNHLY, CDR2 FYNNEI. V lost 10 bases and J 0 bases, leaving 14 bases between the germline ends.

This clone was observed a single time. V and J are TRBV5-4 and TRBJ1-2, with 12 bases that match TRBD1. Per germline, CDR1 SGHNT and CDR2 YYREEE (reference sequence). CDR3 length equals 15 residues. The J segment lost 8 bases and the V segment lost 4 bases, leaving 9 bases of the junction unmatched. The CDR3 loop reads CASSLPGQGALGYTF. In DNA form, the CDR3 reads TGTGCCAGCAGCCTTCCGGGACAGGGGGCTCTGGGCTACACCTTC.

This clone was counted once. The V and J genes are TRBV9 and TRBJ2-7, with D maybe TRBD2 (6 bases). The CDR3 runs to 14 residues. Germline CDR1 is SGDLS and CDR2 is YYNGEE. The germline V and J ends were trimmed by 0 bases and 3 bases, with 10 bases remaining between them. The CDR3 DNA reads as TGTGCCAGCAGCGTAGCTACTAGCAGCTACGAGCAGTACTTC. As protein: CASSVATSSYEQYF. Full variable domain (rest looked up from reference TRBV9 and TRBJ2-7): DSGVTQTPKHLITATGQRVTLRCSPRSGDLSVYWYQQSLDQGLQFLIQYYNGEERAKGNILERFSAQQFPDLHSELNLSSLELGDSALYFCASSVATSSYEQYFGPGTRLTVT.

In this sample, this clone turned up a few times. The chain recombines TRBV19 with TRBJ1-5, with a tentative D call TRBD1 (5 bases). Trimming cost V 3 bases and J 5 bases, with 14 bases left between them. Germline V gene sequence: CDR1 LNHDA, CDR2 SQIVND (reference sequence). This CDR3 contains 15 residues. CDR3 loop: CASSMQNRLHQPQHF. The CDR3 nucleotides are TGTGCCAGTAGTATGCAGAACAGGCTTCATCAGCCCCAGCATTTT.

This chain connects TRBV4-1 to TRBJ1-4, with 7 bases aligning to TRBD1. The CDR3 spans 16 residues. The V segment lost 2 bases and the J segment 3 bases; nucleotides outside the gene matches: 6. In germline, CDR1 is MGHRA, CDR2 YSYEKL. CDR3 in DNA: TGCGCCAGCAGCCAATTCCAACAGGGGCCTAATGAAAAACTGTTTTTT. Translation gives CASSQFQQGPNEKLFF.

V and J are TRBV7-9 and TRBJ2-5; 11 nucleotides align to TRBD2. CDR3 length: 15 residues. The V and J ends lost 3 bases and 4 bases, in that order; junction bases with no gene match: 4. Per the germline V gene, CDR1 is SEHNR and CDR2 is FQNEAQ (reference sequence). CDR3 nucleotides: TGTGCCAGCAGCTTGATAGCGGGAGGGCGAGAGACCCAGTACTTC. Encoded protein: CASSLIAGGRETQYF.

The chain is built from TRBV7-9 and TRBJ2-3, with 9 bases aligning to TRBD2. The CDR3 is made up of 15 amino acids. Trimming at V came to 5 bases and at J to 4 bases, leaving 7 bases not matched to a gene. The germline V gene encodes CDR1 SEHNR and CDR2 FQNEAQ (reference sequence). CDR3 protein: CASSPSGRRPDTQYF. The CDR3 nucleotides read TGTGCCAGCAGCCCAAGCGGGAGGAGGCCAGATACGCAGTATTTT.

J is TRBJ2-5 and V is TRBV5-4; weak D call: TRBD2 (5 bases). Trimming took 3 bases from V and 3 from J, leaving 12 bases between them. This CDR3 has 14 residues. CDR1 is SGHNT and CDR2 is YYREEE in the germline V gene (reference sequence). The CDR3, as DNA: TGTGCCAGCAGCTCGGCCCAGAGGGAAGAGACCCAGTACTTC. Encoded protein: CASSSAQREETQYF.

The V gene is TRBV27, the J gene TRBJ2-1, with 12 bases that match TRBD2. V trimming: 4 bases; J trimming: 4 bases; junction bases outside the gene matches: 5. In germline, CDR1 is MNHEY, CDR2 SMNVEV (reference sequence). The CDR3 runs 16 residues. The CDR3 region has the DNA TGTGCCAGCAGTTCTCGGACTAGCGGGAAATACAATGAGCAGTTCTTC. Translation gives CASSSRTSGKYNEQFF.

This clone was seen once. The chain employs TRBV4-1 and TRBJ1-2; weak D call: TRBD1 (6 bases). V lost 3 bases and J 0 bases, leaving 17 bases between the germline ends. The CDR3 has 17 residues. Germline V gene lookup returns CDR1 MGHRA and CDR2 YSYEKL. The CDR3 region has the DNA TGCGCCAGCAGCCACAGAAGGATAGACAGGACTAACTATGGCTACACCTTC. It specifies CASSHRRIDRTNYGYTF.

This chain uses TRBV9 with TRBJ2-1; TRBD2 matches 7 bases. CDR1 is SGDLS and CDR2 is YYNGEE in the germline V gene. The CDR3 is made up of 15 amino acids. With 4 bases clipped from V and 2 bases from J, the junction kept 6 bases outside the gene matches. The CDR3 is CASSIRSGTYNEQFF. CDR3 coding DNA: TGTGCCAGCAGCATTCGAAGCGGGACCTACAATGAGCAGTTCTTC.

The V call is TRBV5-4, the J call TRBJ2-7, with 7 positions matching TRBD2. The CDR3 has 14 residues. Germline CDR1 reads SGHNT; CDR2 reads YYREEE (reference sequence). The junction had 4 bases not matched to a gene; V was cut back by 3 bases and J by 1 base. The CDR3 nucleotides are TGTGCCAGCAGCTCCTGGGGGGGGTCCTACGAGCAGTACTTC. The encoded protein is CASSSWGGSYEQYF. Together with reference TRBV5-4 and TRBJ2-7, the CDR3 gives the full variable domain: ETGVTQSPTHLIKTRGQQVTLRCSSQSGHNTVSWYQQALGQGPQFIFQYYREEENGRGNFPPRFSGLQFPNYSSELNVNALELDDSALYLCASSSWGGSYEQYFGPGTRLTVT.